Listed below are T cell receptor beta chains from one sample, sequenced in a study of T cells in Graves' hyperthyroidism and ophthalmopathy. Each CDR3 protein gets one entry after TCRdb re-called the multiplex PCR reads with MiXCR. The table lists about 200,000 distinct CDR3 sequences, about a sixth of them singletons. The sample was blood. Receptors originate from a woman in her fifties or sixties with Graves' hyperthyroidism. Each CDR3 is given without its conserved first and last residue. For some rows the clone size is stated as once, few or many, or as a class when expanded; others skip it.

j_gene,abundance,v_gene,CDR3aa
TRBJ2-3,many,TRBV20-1,SARLGSVSTDTQY
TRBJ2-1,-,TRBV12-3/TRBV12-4,ASSWKTGQGSYNEQF
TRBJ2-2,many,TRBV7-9,ASRQTRVPSLDTGELF
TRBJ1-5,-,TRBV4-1,ASSPLAGEINQPQH
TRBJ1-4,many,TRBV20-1,SAKDRVLNEKLF
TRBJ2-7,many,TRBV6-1,ASSDRLEGYEQY
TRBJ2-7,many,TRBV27,ASSLQAGGRGQY
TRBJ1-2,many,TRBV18,ASSPDLNGYT
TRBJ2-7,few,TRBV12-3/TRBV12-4,ASSSSTSGLMEQY
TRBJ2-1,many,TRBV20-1,SARLLAEAYNEQF
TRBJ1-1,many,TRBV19,ASSLFTGAGEAF
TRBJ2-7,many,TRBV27,ASSLSGALPQQY
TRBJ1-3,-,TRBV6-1,ASSEQGGNTIY
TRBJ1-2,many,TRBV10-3,ATARQEYGYT
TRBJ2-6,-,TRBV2,ASTRGLAGERGGANVLT
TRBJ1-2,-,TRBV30,AWKGVNYGYT
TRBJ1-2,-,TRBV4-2,ASSQDGPTGFYGYT
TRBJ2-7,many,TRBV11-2,ASSSDYEQY
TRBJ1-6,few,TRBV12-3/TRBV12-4,ASSLTGTNSPLH
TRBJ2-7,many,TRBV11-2,ASSLVRIHEQY
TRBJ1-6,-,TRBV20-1,SARDWSGEASPLH
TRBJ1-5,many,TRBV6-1,ASRWGQQPQH
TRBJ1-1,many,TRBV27,ATSLGVFGTEAF
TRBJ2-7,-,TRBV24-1,ATSDGGTYEQY
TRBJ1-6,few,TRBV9,ASSANPGQYNSPLH
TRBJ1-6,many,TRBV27,ASSPSRTDSPLH
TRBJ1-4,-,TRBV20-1,SALLTTNEKLF
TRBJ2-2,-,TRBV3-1,ASIPGRTGELF
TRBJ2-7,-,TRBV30,AWSRDRDEQY
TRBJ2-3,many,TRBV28,ASSLWQGRKKSTDTQY
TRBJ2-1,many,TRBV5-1,ASSLVVTSEYNEQF
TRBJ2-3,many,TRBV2,ASSGPKGGTDTQY
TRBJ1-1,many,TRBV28,ASSFRTEAF
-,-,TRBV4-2,ASSQAPGDYNEQY
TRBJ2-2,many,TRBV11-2,ASSPTTGINTGELF
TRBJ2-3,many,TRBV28,ASRVTAGSTDTQY
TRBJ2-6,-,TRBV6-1,ASKQQISSGANVLT
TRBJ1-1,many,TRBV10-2,ASSRTPGAEAF
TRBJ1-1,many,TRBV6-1,ASRGQADTEAF
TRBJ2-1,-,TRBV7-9,ASSLGDYSSYNEQF
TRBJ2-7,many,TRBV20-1,SAPRLAGAVSSYEQY
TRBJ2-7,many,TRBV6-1,ASRNGAGETYEQY
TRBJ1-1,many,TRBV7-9,ASSFPEAF
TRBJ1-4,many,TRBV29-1,SVEETGENEKLF
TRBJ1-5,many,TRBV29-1,SVGQGGNQPQH
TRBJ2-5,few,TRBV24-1,ATSDWAGGETQY
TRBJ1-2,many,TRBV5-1,ASSMGQGAGDGYT
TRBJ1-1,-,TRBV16,ASSRQFTQGGTEAF
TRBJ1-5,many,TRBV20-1,SAPANHNQPQH
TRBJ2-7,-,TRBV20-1,SAREGQDSYEQY
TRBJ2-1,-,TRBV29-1,SAEELPSGSNYNEQF
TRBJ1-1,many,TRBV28,ASNLVQVNTEAF
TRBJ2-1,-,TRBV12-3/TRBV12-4,ASRAYNGQF
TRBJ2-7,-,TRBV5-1,ASSLAAGTETYEQY
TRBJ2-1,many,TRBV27,ASSTRAGGKNEQF
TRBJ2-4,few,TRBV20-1,SAPPWTSGTKNIQY
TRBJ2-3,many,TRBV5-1,ASSESSAITDTQY
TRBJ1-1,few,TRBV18,ASSPAGRGPDTEAF
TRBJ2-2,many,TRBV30,AWSAVGLRTGELF